The 29 T cell receptor beta chains below come from one sample, sequenced in a study of blood T cell repertoires in COVID-19. Method: immunoSEQ multiplex PCR; TCRdb's copy keeps in-frame clones and lacks some. The table records about 220,000 clones, around 80% of them present only once. Sequencing used peripheral blood. These receptors originate from a woman aged 70-85 years with acute or convalescent COVID-19.

The CDR3 loop reads CASSSRPGGGYPDTQYF. In nucleotides, the CDR3 is TGTGCCAGCAGCTCTCGACCCGGGGGGGGCTATCCAGATACGCAGTATTTT. This rearrangement joins TRBV7-6 to TRBJ2-3, with 8 bases matching TRBD2. The CDR3 length is 17 residues. Germline CDR1 is SGHVS and CDR2 is FNYEAQ. V was pared by 4 bases and J by 4 bases, with 13 bases of the junction left unmatched.

The V gene is TRBV18, the J gene TRBJ1-5; 7 bases map to TRBD1. The CDR3 spans 14 residues. The J segment lost 6 bases and the V segment lost 6 bases, leaving 8 bases of the junction unmatched. Germline CDR1 reads KGHSH; CDR2 reads LQKENI. The DNA for the CDR3 is TGTGCCAGCTCGCCCCAGGGGGATGGTCAGCCCCAGCATTTT. As protein: CASSPQGDGQPQHF.

This chain joins TRBV3-1 (or the pseudogene TRBV3-2) and TRBJ2-7; a weak D match, TRBD1 (6 bases). Germline loops: CDR1 LGHDT, CDR2 YNNKEL (reference sequence). The CDR3 is 15 amino acids. V lost 0 bases to trimming and J lost 6 bases, with 15 bases between them. Here the CDR3 reads CASSQDLTGYGEQYF. The CDR3 DNA reads TGTGCCAGCAGCCAAGACCTTACAGGGTACGGCGAGCAGTACTTC.

This chain links TRBV5-1 with TRBJ2-5; D perhaps matches TRBD1 (7 bases). V gave up 6 bases and J gave up 5 bases, with 17 bases separating them. Germline lookup yields CDR1 SGHRS and CDR2 YFSETQ. This CDR3 has 14 residues. CDR3 sequence (DNA): TGCGCCAGCAAGGGCAGGGGGGATTTCGAGACCCAGTACTTC. Amino acids: CASKGRGDFETQYF.

This clone was seen a handful of times. The V call is TRBV18, the J call TRBJ2-2, with 8 bases matching TRBD1. The junction had 4 bases not matched to a gene; V was cut back by 3 bases and J by 4 bases. CDR3 length: 15 residues. CDR1 and CDR2 from the germline V gene are KGHSH and LQKENI. This CDR3 is CASSPTQGVTGELFF. CDR3 nucleotides: TGTGCCAGCTCACCCACACAGGGGGTCACCGGGGAGCTGTTTTTT.

The chain joins TRBV7-2 to TRBJ2-1; TRBD2 matches at 9 bases. This CDR3 contains 16 residues. Germline values: CDR1 SGHTA, CDR2 FQGNSA. The ends lost 3 bases at V and 0 bases at J; junction bases unmatched: 3. CDR3 sequence (DNA): TGTGCCAGCAGCTTCGTAGCGGGGGACTCCTACAATGAGCAGTTCTTC. It is translated as CASSFVAGDSYNEQFF.

The V call is TRBV7-3, the J call TRBJ2-5; 8 bases are shared with TRBD2. V was pared by 5 bases and J by 4 bases, with 3 bases of the junction left unmatched. From germline, CDR1 is SGHTA and CDR2 FQGTGA. The CDR3 is 13 residues long. CDR3 amino acids: CASSPGLVETQYF. CDR3 sequence (DNA): TGTGCCAGCAGCCCGGGACTAGTAGAGACCCAGTACTTC.

The chain uses TRBV19 and TRBJ1-1; D gene unclear. Trimming removed 2 bases at V and 4 bases at J, with 11 bases between. Per germline, CDR1 LNHDA and CDR2 SQIVND (reference sequence). The CDR3 length is 14 residues. The CDR3 loop reads CASSISRFSTEAFF. The CDR3 nucleotides read TGTGCCAGTAGTATAAGCAGGTTTTCCACTGAAGCTTTCTTT.

This chain links TRBV30 with TRBJ2-5, with D possibly TRBD2 on 6 matching bases. In germline, CDR1 is GTSNPN, CDR2 SVGIG (reference sequence). The CDR3 length is 14 residues. Trimming removed 0 bases at V and 5 bases at J, with 13 bases between. The CDR3 DNA sequence: TGTGCCTGGAGTGTAAACGGGGGATGGGAGACCCAGTACTTC. The encoded protein is CAWSVNGGWETQYF.

The CDR3 coding sequence is TGTGCCTGGAGGAACCAGGGTGCCATGAACGAGCAGTACTTC. As protein: CAWRNQGAMNEQYF. The chain employs TRBV30 and TRBJ2-7; perhaps TRBD1 as D (5 bases). The germline gives CDR1 GTSNPN, CDR2 SVGIG (reference sequence). Trimming pared 3 bases from V and 5 bases from J, leaving 17 bases between. The CDR3 totals 14 residues.

The genes are TRBV7-2 and TRBJ2-3; D gene unclear. The CDR3 is made up of 14 amino acids. Deletions cut 2 bases from V and 0 bases from J, with 6 bases between. Per germline, CDR1 SGHTA and CDR2 FQGNSA. The DNA of the CDR3 is TGTGCCAGCAGCTTAATCGGGAGCACAGATACGCAGTATTTT. As protein: CASSLIGSTDTQYF.

The chain recombines TRBV6-5 with TRBJ2-1; 12 bases map to TRBD2. V gave up 7 bases and J gave up 5 bases; unmatched junction bases: 3. The length of the CDR3 is 14 residues. Germline CDR1 and CDR2: MNHEY and SVGAGI. The CDR3 is CASMLAGGHNEQFF. For the CDR3, the DNA is TGTGCCAGCATGCTAGCGGGGGGGCACAATGAGCAGTTCTTC.

The genes are TRBV2 and TRBJ1-6; no definite D call. V lost 3 bases and J lost 12, with 12 bases in between. This CDR3 is built from 13 residues. The V gene's germline CDR1 is SNHLY and CDR2 FYNNEI. The CDR3 coding sequence is TGTGCCAGCAGTGACAGTGAACTAGAACCCCTCCACTTT. Residues: CASSDSELEPLHF.

For this clone: Distinct nucleotide sequences in the sample also encode this CDR3. The chain couples TRBV18 to TRBJ1-2; the match to TRBD1 covers 7 bases. The CDR3 is 14 residues long. The J segment lost 2 bases and the V segment lost 3 bases, leaving 3 bases of the junction unmatched. The germline gives CDR1 KGHSH, CDR2 LQKENI. CDR3 in amino acids: CASSPGQDNYGYTF. CDR3 nucleotide sequence: TGTGCCAGCTCACCCGGACAGGACAACTATGGCTACACCTTC.

V is TRBV20-1 and J is TRBJ2-1, with 11 bases fitting TRBD1. The germline V gene encodes CDR1 DFQATT and CDR2 SNEGSKA (reference sequence). The CDR3 is made up of 11 amino acids. V was clipped by 5 bases and J by 12 bases; unmatched bases: 3. The CDR3 is CSAGTGGMQFF. In nucleotides, the CDR3 is TGCAGTGCTGGGACAGGGGGAATGCAGTTCTTC.

CDR3 nucleotides: TGTGCCAGCAGCTTAGGAACTAGCTCCTACAATGAGCAGTTCTTC. Translated: CASSLGTSSYNEQFF. This chain uses TRBV7-2 with TRBJ2-1; tentatively, D is TRBD2 (5 bases). The germline V gene has CDR1 SGHTA and CDR2 FQGNSA. The CDR3 is made up of 15 amino acids. V was pared by 1 base and J by 0 bases, with 7 bases between.

CDR3 loop: CSVDGPINEQFF. The CDR3 DNA sequence: TGCAGCGTTGATGGGCCGATCAATGAGCAGTTCTTC. The chain has TRBV29-1 and TRBJ2-1; D not resolved. V lost 3 bases to trimming and J lost 6 bases, with 9 bases between them. The CDR3 runs 12 residues. Germline CDR1 is SQVTM and CDR2 is ANQGSEA.

The table lists this clone with many counts. At one end, the junction sequence differs from germline, possibly due to a read error. The rearrangement links TRBV6-5 to TRBJ1-1; 7 bases are shared with TRBD1. The germline CDR1 and CDR2 sequences are MNHEY and SVGAGI. This CDR3 spans 15 amino acids. CDR3 sequence reads: CAISWDSYAETEAFF. As DNA, the CDR3 is TGTGCCATCAGTTGGGACAGCTATGCCGAAACTGAAGCTTTCTTT.

V and J are TRBV5-4 and TRBJ2-5; D is possibly TRBD2 (6 bases). Trimming took off 2 bases at V and 5 bases at J, with 10 bases between the two ends. The CDR3 runs 13 residues. Germline V gene sequence: CDR1 SGHNT, CDR2 YYREEE (reference sequence). CDR3 in amino acids: CASSLSAGETQYF. CDR3 sequence (DNA): TGTGCCAGCAGCTTATCGGCGGGGGAGACCCAGTACTTC. The whole variable domain, filled in from reference TRBV5-4 and TRBJ2-5, reads ETGVTQSPTHLIKTRGQQVTLRCSSQSGHNTVSWYQQALGQGPQFIFQYYREEENGRGNFPPRFSGLQFPNYSSELNVNALELDDSALYLCASSLSAGETQYFGPGTRLLVL.

For the CDR3, the DNA is TGTGCCAGCAGTTACGGGCAATCACCCCTCCACTTT. It translates to CASSYGQSPLHF. V gene TRBV6-5 combines with J gene TRBJ1-6; D remains unclear. The germline V gene has CDR1 MNHEY and CDR2 SVGAGI. V was pared by 2 bases and J by 10 bases, with 6 bases between. The CDR3 is 12 amino acids.

The rearrangement joins TRBV3-1 (or the pseudogene TRBV3-2) to TRBJ1-6, with 7 bases identical to TRBD1. Per germline, CDR1 LGHDT and CDR2 YNNKEL (reference sequence). The ends lost 4 bases at V and 7 bases at J; junction bases unmatched: 10. This CDR3 is 16 amino acids long. CDR3 DNA sequence: TGTGCCAGCAGCCCCTCCGGAGGGGGCAACAATTCACCCCTCCACTTT. This codes for CASSPSGGGNNSPLHF.

In its sample, this clone was seen once. The rearrangement links TRBV10-2 to TRBJ1-4, with D unclear. CDR1 and CDR2 from the germline V gene are WSHSY and SAAADI. The CDR3 is 13 residues long. With 4 bases removed from V and 7 bases from J, the gap between germline ends came to 10 bases. The CDR3 reads CASSGQAGEKLFF. The CDR3 DNA follows: TGCGCCAGCAGTGGGCAGGCTGGTGAAAAACTGTTTTTT.

This clone appeared once. The rearrangement uses TRBV21-1 and TRBJ1-2; the DNA was not compared with TRBD1, the D call given in the table. TRBV21-1 is an annotated pseudogene. This CDR3 contains 13 residues. CDR3 in amino acids: CASKGHYFYGYTF. CDR3 nucleotide sequence: TGTGCCAGCAAGGGACACTATTTCTATGGCTACACCTTC.

CDR3 sequence (DNA): TGTGCCAGCAGCATTAGCGGGGGGGCACAGTACGAGCAGTACTTC. Protein product: CASSISGGAQYEQYF. The chain combines TRBV7-3 with TRBJ2-7, with 11 bases lining up with TRBD2. CDR3 length: 15 residues. V shed 5 bases and J 4 bases; nucleotides not matched to a gene: 7. CDR1 is SGHTA, CDR2 FQGTGA, per germline.

The CDR3 DNA reads TGTGCCAGCTCCGGGGCAGATACGCAGTATTTT. Amino acid sequence: CASSGADTQYF. The chain has TRBV7-6 and TRBJ2-3; possible D gene TRBD2, 5 bases. CDR3 length equals 11 residues. Germline CDR1 and CDR2: SGHVS and FNYEAQ. V lost 8 bases to trimming and J lost 4 bases, with 7 bases between them.

The chain links TRBV5-5 to TRBJ1-4, with a tentative D call TRBD1 (6 bases). The CDR3 sequence is 16 residues long. The V end was cut by 4 bases, the J end by 6 bases, with 19 bases between. In germline, CDR1 is SGHKS, CDR2 YYEKEE (reference sequence). CDR3 protein: CASSRPQGLSDEKLFF. For the CDR3, the DNA is TGTGCCAGCAGCCGACCTCAGGGGCTGTCGGATGAAAAACTGTTTTTT.

The chain recombines TRBV11-3 with TRBJ2-3; 7 bases line up with TRBD2. Germline V lookup: CDR1 SGHNT, CDR2 YENEEA. After removal of 5 bases from V and 6 bases from J, the junction contained 17 bases not matched to a gene. The CDR3 covers 17 residues. For the CDR3, the DNA is TGTGCCAGCAGCCCAGGAGGTCGCGGGGGAGGCGGCGATACGCAGTATTTT. It specifies CASSPGGRGGGGDTQYF. Based on the CDR3 plus reference TRBV11-3 and TRBJ2-3, the full variable domain is EAGVVQSPRYKIIEKKQPVAFWCNPISGHNTLYWYLQNLGQGPELLIRYENEEAVDDSQLPKDRFSAERLKGVDSTLKIQPAELGDSAVYLCASSPGGRGGGGDTQYFGPGTRLTVL.

The rearrangement joins TRBV5-1 to TRBJ2-1; 8 positions match TRBD1. The CDR3 totals 13 residues. Germline V gene sequence: CDR1 SGHRS, CDR2 YFSETQ. V lost 4 bases to trimming and J lost 14 bases; unmatched junction nucleotides: 11. The CDR3 reads CASSPGTGTYEFF. The CDR3 nucleotides read TGCGCCAGCAGCCCAGGGACAGGCACGTATGAGTTCTTC.

V is TRBV27 and J is TRBJ2-7; 7 bases align to TRBD1. The CDR3 is 13 amino acids. V lost 5 bases, J lost 3 bases, and 4 bases stayed unmatched. Looked up from germline, CDR1 is MNHEY and CDR2 is SMNVEV (reference sequence). For the CDR3, the DNA is TGTGCCAGCAGTCCCCGGACAGGCTACGAGCAGTACTTC. Translated, it gives CASSPRTGYEQYF.